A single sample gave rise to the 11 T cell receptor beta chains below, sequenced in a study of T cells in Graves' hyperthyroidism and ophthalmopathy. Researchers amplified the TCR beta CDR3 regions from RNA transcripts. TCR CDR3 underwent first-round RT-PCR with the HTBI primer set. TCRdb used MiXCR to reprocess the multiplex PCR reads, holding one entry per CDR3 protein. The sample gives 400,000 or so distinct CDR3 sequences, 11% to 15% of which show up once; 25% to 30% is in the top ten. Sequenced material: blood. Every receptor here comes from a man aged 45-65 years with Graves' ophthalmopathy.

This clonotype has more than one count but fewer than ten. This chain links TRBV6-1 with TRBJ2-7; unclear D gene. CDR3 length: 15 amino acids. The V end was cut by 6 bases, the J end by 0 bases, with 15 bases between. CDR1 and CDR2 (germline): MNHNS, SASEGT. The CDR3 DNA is TGTGCCAGCAGCCTCCTTAGGGAAAGCTCCTACGAGCAGTACTTC. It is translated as CASSLLRESSYEQYF.

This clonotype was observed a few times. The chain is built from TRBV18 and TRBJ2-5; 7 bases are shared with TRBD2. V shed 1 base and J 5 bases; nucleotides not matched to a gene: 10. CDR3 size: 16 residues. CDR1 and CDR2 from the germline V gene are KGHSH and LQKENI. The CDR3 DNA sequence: TGTGCCAGCTCACCACGCCTAGCGGTACAGTCGGAGACCCAGTACTTC. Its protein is CASSPRLAVQSETQYF. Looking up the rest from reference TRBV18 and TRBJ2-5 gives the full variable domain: NAGVMQNPRHLVRRRGQEARLRCSPMKGHSHVYWYRQLPEEGLKFMVYLQKENIIDESGMPKERFSAEFPKEGPSILRIQQVVRGDSAAYFCASSPRLAVQSETQYFGPGTRLLVL.

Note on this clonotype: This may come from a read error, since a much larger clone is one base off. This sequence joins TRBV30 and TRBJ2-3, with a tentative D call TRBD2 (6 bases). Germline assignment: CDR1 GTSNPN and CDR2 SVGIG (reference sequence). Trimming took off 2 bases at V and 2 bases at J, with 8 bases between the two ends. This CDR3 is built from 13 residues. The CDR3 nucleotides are TGTGCCTGGAGTCGGGAGCACACAGATACGCAGTATTTT. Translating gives CAWSREHTDTQYF.

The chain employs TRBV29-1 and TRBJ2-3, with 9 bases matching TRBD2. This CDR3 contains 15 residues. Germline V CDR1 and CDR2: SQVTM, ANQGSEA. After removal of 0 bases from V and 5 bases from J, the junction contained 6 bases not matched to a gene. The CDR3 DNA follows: TGCAGCGTTGAAGAGGGGCTTAGCGGGAGAGATACGCAGTATTTT. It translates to CSVEEGLSGRDTQYF.

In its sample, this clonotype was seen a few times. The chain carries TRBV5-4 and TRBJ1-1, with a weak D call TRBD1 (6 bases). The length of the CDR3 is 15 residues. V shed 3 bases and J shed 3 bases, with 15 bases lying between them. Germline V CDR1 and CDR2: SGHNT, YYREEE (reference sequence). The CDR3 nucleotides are TGTGCCAGCAGCTCGCAAACGGGGGCCGACACTGAAGCTTTCTTT. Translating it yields CASSSQTGADTEAFF.

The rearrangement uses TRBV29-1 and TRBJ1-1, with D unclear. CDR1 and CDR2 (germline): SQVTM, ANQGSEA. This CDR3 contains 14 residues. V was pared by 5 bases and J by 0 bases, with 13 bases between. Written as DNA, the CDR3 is TGCAGCGTTCTACCCCCGGGGATGAACACTGAAGCTTTCTTT. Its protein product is CSVLPPGMNTEAFF.

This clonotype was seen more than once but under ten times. The DNA for the CDR3 is TGTGCCAGCAGTGGCGGGACAGGGAGGGAAAAACTGTTTTTT. Its translation is CASSGGTGREKLFF. The chain carries TRBV2 and TRBJ1-4, with 9 bases fitting TRBD1. Germline values: CDR1 SNHLY, CDR2 FYNNEI. V dropped 4 bases and J dropped 8; count of bases not matched to a gene: 5. The CDR3 has 14 amino acids.

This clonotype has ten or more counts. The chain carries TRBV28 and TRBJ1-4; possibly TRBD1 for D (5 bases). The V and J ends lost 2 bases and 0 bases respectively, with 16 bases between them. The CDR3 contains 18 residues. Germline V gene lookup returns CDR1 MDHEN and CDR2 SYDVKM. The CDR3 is CASSLIPLSTATNEKLFF. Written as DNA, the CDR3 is TGTGCCAGCAGTTTAATCCCCCTTTCGACAGCAACTAATGAAAAACTGTTTTTT. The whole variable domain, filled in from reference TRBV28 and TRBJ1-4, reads DVKVTQSSRYLVKRTGEKVFLECVQDMDHENMFWYRQDPGLGLRLIYFSYDVKMKEKGDIPEGYSVSREKKERFSLILESASTNQTSMYLCASSLIPLSTATNEKLFFGSGTQLSVL.

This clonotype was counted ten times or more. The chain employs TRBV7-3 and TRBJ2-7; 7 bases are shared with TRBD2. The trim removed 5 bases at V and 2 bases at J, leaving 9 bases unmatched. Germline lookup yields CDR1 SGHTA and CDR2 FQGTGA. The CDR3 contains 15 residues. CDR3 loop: CASSPQRGSTYEQYF. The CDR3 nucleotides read TGTGCCAGCAGCCCACAACGCGGGAGTACCTACGAGCAGTACTTC.

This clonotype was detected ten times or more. CDR3 protein: CASHATGVTGELFF. The CDR3 DNA reads TGTGCCAGCCACGCCACAGGGGTCACCGGGGAGCTGTTTTTT. The chain uses TRBV12-3 or TRBV12-4 and TRBJ2-2; 7 bases match TRBD1. With V trimmed by 8 bases and J by 4 bases, 7 bases remained unmatched. This CDR3 has 14 residues.

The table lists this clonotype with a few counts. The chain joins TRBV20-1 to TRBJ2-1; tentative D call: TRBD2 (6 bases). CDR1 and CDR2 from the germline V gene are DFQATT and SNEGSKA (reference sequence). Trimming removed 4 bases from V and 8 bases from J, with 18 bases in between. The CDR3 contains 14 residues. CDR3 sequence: CSAKSGTPHDEQFF. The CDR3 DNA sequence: TGCAGTGCTAAGTCCGGGACTCCGCACGATGAGCAGTTCTTC.